What follows describes a single T cell receptor (beta chain). What it binds is not known. Germline V gene data show CDR1 as KGHSY and CDR2 as FQNENV. V was cut by 5 bases and J by 0 bases, with 8 bases left in between. CDR3 size: 14 residues. This specimen comes from a study of cytomegalovirus exposure and HLA in healthy donors. Across the whole study: An early data release held around 80 million unique TCRs from HLA-typed donors. Findings of the study overall: Other equally common chains were less clonally expanded than HLA-associated TCR beta chains, a later analysis showed. The likely origin of a cluster of highly shared sequence variants was a sequencing artifact. Associated with HLA alleles at 0.05 false discovery rate in a later analysis were some 18,000 TCR beta sequences.

The primer mix had 60 Vbeta and 13 Jbeta primers. Some clones are missing from TCRdb's copy, which holds only in-frame ones; the method was immunoSEQ multiplex PCR. The table lists fewer than 200,000 clones, 75% to 90% of them singletons. The clonotype comes from a man aged 50 or older in good health and CMV-seronegative. This chain links TRBV16 with TRBJ1-5; D unresolved. Sequencing was done on a sample of PBMCs. CDR3: CASSAGNSNQPQHF. Here the CDR3 DNA reads TGTGCCAGCAGCGCGGGGAATAGCAATCAGCCCCAGCATTTT. Complete variable domain (other parts from reference TRBV16 and TRBJ1-5): GEEVAQTPKHLVRGEGQKAKLYCAPIKGHSYVFWYQQVLKNEFKFLISFQNENVFDETGMPKERFSAKCLPNSPCSLEIQATKLEDSAVYFCASSAGNSNQPQHFGDGTRLSIL.